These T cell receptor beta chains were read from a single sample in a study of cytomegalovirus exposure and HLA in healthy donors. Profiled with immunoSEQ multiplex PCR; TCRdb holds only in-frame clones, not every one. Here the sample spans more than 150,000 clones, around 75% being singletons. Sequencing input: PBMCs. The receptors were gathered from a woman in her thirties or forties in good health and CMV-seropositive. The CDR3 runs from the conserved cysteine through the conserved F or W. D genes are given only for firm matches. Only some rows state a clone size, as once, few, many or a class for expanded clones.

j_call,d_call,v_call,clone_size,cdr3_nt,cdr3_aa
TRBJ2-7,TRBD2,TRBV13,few,TGTGCCAGCAGCTTAGATGGGCGGGGGAGCTCCTACGAGCAGTACTTC,CASSLDGRGSSYEQYF
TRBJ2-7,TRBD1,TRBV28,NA,TGTGCCAGCAGCATGCGGGGACAGGGTTACGAGCAGTACTTC,CASSMRGQGYEQYF
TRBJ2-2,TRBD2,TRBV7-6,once,TGTGCCAGCAGTACACTCGGGGGGACCGGGGAGCTGTTTTTT,CASSTLGGTGELFF
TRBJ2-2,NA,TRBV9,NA,TGTGCCAGCAGCGTAGAACCTACGGTCACCGGGGAGCTGTTTTTT,CASSVEPTVTGELFF
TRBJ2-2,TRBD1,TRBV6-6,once,TGTGCCAGCAGTTACACGGGACAGACCACCCGGGAGCTGTTTTTT,CASSYTGQTTRELFF
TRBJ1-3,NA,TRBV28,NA,TGTGCCAGCAAGGGGTTTGACGTCTGGGGAAGTGGAAACACCATATATTTT,CASKGFDVWGSGNTIYF
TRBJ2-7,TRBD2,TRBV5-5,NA,TGTGCCAGCAGCTTGACACTAGCGGTCTTCGAGCAGTACTTC,CASSLTLAVFEQYF
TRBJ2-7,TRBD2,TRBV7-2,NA,TGTGCCAGCAGCTCAAGACTAGCAGCCTCCTACGAGCAGTACTTC,CASSSRLAASYEQYF
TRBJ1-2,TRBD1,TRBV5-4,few,TGTGCCAGCAGCATCCTGTCCGGGACAGGGGACTATGGCTACACCTTC,CASSILSGTGDYGYTF
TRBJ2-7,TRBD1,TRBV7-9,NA,TGTGCCAGCAACCCCGGGACAGGGGGCGGCTACGAGCAGTACTTC,CASNPGTGGGYEQYF
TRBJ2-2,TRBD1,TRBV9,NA,TGTGCCAGCAGCCCTCGGGGACAGGTGAACACCGGGGAGCTGTTTTTT,CASSPRGQVNTGELFF
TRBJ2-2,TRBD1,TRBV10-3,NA,TGTGCCACCTCGATAGGGGGACAGGGCTCCACCGGGGAGCTGTTTTTT,CATSIGGQGSTGELFF
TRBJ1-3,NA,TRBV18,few,TGTGCCAGCTCACCGGGCAGCACCTCTGGAAACACCATATATTTT,CASSPGSTSGNTIYF
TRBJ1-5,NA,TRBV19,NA,TGTGCCAGTAGAGTGAGATTTTATAGCAATCAGCCCCAGCATTTT,CASRVRFYSNQPQHF
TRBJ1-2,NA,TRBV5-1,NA,TGCGCCAGCAGCTTCCGTGGGGCAAGTGGCTACACCTTC,CASSFRGASGYTF
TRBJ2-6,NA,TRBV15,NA,TGTGCCACCAGCAGTGGGCGCTCTGGGGCCAACGTCCTGACTTTC,CATSSGRSGANVLTF
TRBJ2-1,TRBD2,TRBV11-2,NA,TGTGCCAGCAGCGAAGGCTTCGGGAGGAGGGATGAGCAGTTCTTC,CASSEGFGRRDEQFF
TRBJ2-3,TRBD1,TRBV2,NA,TGTGCCAGCAGCGCCGGGACAGGGGCTTCGGGAGATACGCAGTATTTT,CASSAGTGASGDTQYF
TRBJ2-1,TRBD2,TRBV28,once,TGTGCCAGCAGCCCAGGGGAGCGGGAGGGCTACAATGAGCAGTTCTTC,CASSPGEREGYNEQFF
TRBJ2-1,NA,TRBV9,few,TGTGCCAGCAGCGTACAGGTCTACAATGAGCAGTTCTTC,CASSVQVYNEQFF
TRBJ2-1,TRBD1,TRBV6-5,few,TGTGCCAGCAGTTACTCGACAGGGGGCTACAATGAGCAGTTCTTC,CASSYSTGGYNEQFF
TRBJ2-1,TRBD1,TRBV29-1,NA,TGCAGCGGCGGGACAGGGGGCCACAATGAGCAGTTCTTC,CSGGTGGHNEQFF
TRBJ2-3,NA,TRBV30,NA,TGTGCCCGGGGAGGTTACCCCACAGATACGCAGTATTTT,CARGGYPTDTQYF
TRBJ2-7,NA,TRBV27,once,TGTGCCAGCAGTTTGGGGGGAAGGGGCTACGAGCAGTACTTC,CASSLGGRGYEQYF
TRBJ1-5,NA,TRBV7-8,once,TGTGCCAGCAGCTTAGGGGCCAGAAATCAGCCCCAGCATTTT,CASSLGARNQPQHF